Following are 9 T cell receptor beta chains from one sample sequenced in a study of shared clonotypes between healthy human individuals. Clones were sequenced by immunoSEQ multiplex PCR, and TCRdb holds only the in-frame ones, with some missing. The repertoire includes nearly 1 million clones, 76% of them detected once, and approximately 1.5% sits in the top ten. Specimen: memory CD4+ T cells sorted from blood. Specified subset: CD45RA-negative fraction. The receptors here all came from a man between 18 and 29 years old in good health.

The genes are TRBV6-5 and TRBJ2-5, with 9 positions matching TRBD1. Unmatched junction bases numbered 5, after V lost 1 base and J lost 5 bases. CDR3 length: 15 residues. Germline assignment: CDR1 MNHEY and CDR2 SVGAGI. The CDR3 DNA reads as TGTGCCAGCAGTTACTGGGACAGGGATCGGGAGACCCAGTACTTC. It is translated as CASSYWDRDRETQYF.

The chain couples TRBV27 to TRBJ2-3, with 14 bases that match TRBD2. Germline V gene lookup returns CDR1 MNHEY and CDR2 SMNVEV (reference sequence). The V gene end was trimmed by 5 bases and the J gene end by 5 bases; junction bases not matched to a gene: 9. This CDR3 contains 17 residues. CDR3 loop: CASSERTSGGFRDTQYF. DNA for the CDR3: TGTGCCAGCAGTGAGAGGACTAGCGGGGGGTTTAGAGATACGCAGTATTTT.

The CDR3 coding sequence is TGTGCCTGGAACGGGGCGGGGGAAATGAACACTGAAGCTTTCTTT. Amino acid sequence: CAWNGAGEMNTEAFF. This chain joins TRBV30 and TRBJ1-1; D might be TRBD1 (5 bases). The CDR3 spans 15 residues. Germline CDR1 reads GTSNPN; CDR2 reads SVGIG (reference sequence). The V end was cut by 4 bases, the J end by 0 bases, with 15 bases between.

The rearrangement joins TRBV14 to TRBJ1-6, with unresolved D. Germline CDR1 reads SGHDN; CDR2 reads FVKESK. The CDR3 totals 18 residues. V was trimmed by 4 bases and J by 0 bases, leaving 16 bases between them. In DNA form, the CDR3 reads TGTGCCAGCAGCCTCGGTTTGGGCTCCAGCTCCTATAATTCACCCCTCCACTTT. Translation gives CASSLGLGSSSYNSPLHF.

The V call is TRBV7-9, the J call TRBJ2-7, with TRBD2 identical over 11 bases. Trimming took 5 bases from V and 3 from J; bases not matched to a gene: 12. The CDR3 is 17 amino acids. CDR1 is SEHNR, CDR2 FQNEAQ, per germline (reference sequence). DNA for the CDR3: TGTGCCAGCAGCCTGACATTCGGGACTAGCGGATACTACGAGCAGTACTTC. It yields the protein CASSLTFGTSGYYEQYF.

The chain joins TRBV7-2 to TRBJ2-1; 7 bases match TRBD2. This CDR3 has 15 residues. Germline V CDR1 and CDR2: SGHTA, FQGNSA. The V segment lost 5 bases and the J segment 5 bases; nucleotides outside the gene matches: 9. The CDR3 region has the DNA TGTGCCAGCAGCCGAAGGGCGGGGGTGGACAATGAGCAGTTCTTC. Its translation is CASSRRAGVDNEQFF.

This sequence joins TRBV19 and TRBJ1-1; D gene ambiguous. V lost 3 bases, J lost 5 bases, and 10 bases lay in between. The CDR3 has 13 residues. Looked up from germline, CDR1 is LNHDA and CDR2 is SQIVND (reference sequence). In DNA, the CDR3 is TGTGCCAGTAGTATCTACGGGGTGACTGAAGCTTTCTTT. It translates to CASSIYGVTEAFF.

V usage is TRBV4-3 and J usage is TRBJ1-2, with D perhaps TRBD1 (6 bases). Trimming took off 2 bases at V and 4 bases at J, with 14 bases between the two ends. The germline V gene has CDR1 LGHNA and CDR2 YSLEER. This CDR3 spans 15 amino acids. CDR3 coding DNA: TGCGCCAGCAGCCAAAATACAGGGAGAGGCTATGGCTACACCTTC. It yields the protein CASSQNTGRGYGYTF.

The gene calls are TRBV14 and TRBJ1-6; D ambiguous. The germline V gene has CDR1 SGHDN and CDR2 FVKESK. The V gene lost 4 bases and the J gene lost 7 bases, with 11 bases spanning the gap. CDR3 length: 14 residues. CDR3 in amino acids: CASSLRTTNSPLHF. CDR3 coding DNA: TGTGCCAGCAGCCTTAGGACGACCAATTCACCCCTCCACTTT.